These 16 T cell receptor beta chains share one sample of origin, sequenced in a study of identifying expanded T cells in peripheral blood. Sequencing used immunoSEQ multiplex PCR; TCRdb keeps in-frame clones, though not all of them. The sample yields fewer than 110,000 clones, 70% to 90% seen once. The sequenced sample consisted of blood. These receptors all come from a person between 18 and 70 years old in good health.

V gene TRBV27 combines with J gene TRBJ1-1, with D unclear. Trimming took 5 bases from V and 8 from J, leaving 12 bases between them. The CDR3 is 12 residues long. Germline loops: CDR1 MNHEY, CDR2 SMNVEV (reference sequence). DNA for the CDR3: TGTGCCAGCAGTCCACCGGGAAGAGAAGCTTTCTTT. This sequence encodes CASSPPGREAFF.

The J gene is TRBJ2-5, the V gene TRBV2; perhaps TRBD2 as D (6 bases). Trimming took off 6 bases at V and 4 bases at J, with 15 bases between the two ends. The CDR3 totals 14 residues. Germline-derived CDR1 and CDR2 are SNHLY and FYNNEI. The CDR3 DNA sequence: TGTGCCAGCAGCGCCAGGGTGGGGGGAGAGACCCAGTACTTC. This codes for CASSARVGGETQYF.

This chain uses TRBV18 with TRBJ2-5; D perhaps matches TRBD2 (7 bases). CDR3 length: 15 amino acids. V gave up 6 bases and J gave up 5 bases, with 19 bases separating them. The V gene's germline CDR1 is KGHSH and CDR2 LQKENI. CDR3 protein: CASSNGGRFGETQYF. The CDR3 DNA reads as TGTGCCAGCTCGAACGGGGGGCGCTTCGGGGAGACCCAGTACTTC.

This clone is a singleton in its sample. V is TRBV5-6 and J is TRBJ2-2; tentatively, D is TRBD1 (6 bases). Per the germline V gene, CDR1 is SGHDT and CDR2 is YYEEEE. The ends were cut back, 7 bases at V and 0 bases at J, with 10 bases in the middle. The CDR3 length is 14 residues. The CDR3 reads CASQGQPNTGELFF. Here the CDR3 DNA reads TGTGCCAGCCAGGGGCAGCCGAACACCGGGGAGCTGTTTTTT.

The chain uses TRBV5-4 and TRBJ1-6; 10 nucleotides line up with TRBD1. The CDR3 has 15 residues. Germline trimming cut 4 bases from V and 10 bases from J; bases unmatched to any gene: 8. In germline, CDR1 is SGHNT, CDR2 YYREEE (reference sequence). CDR3 coding DNA: TGTGCCAGCAGCGTGGACAGGGGGTCGAGCTCACCCCTCCACTTT. Encoded protein: CASSVDRGSSSPLHF.

V gene TRBV18 combines with J gene TRBJ2-7; 9 bases are a match to TRBD1. Trimming took 6 bases from V and 0 from J; bases not matched to a gene: 6. In germline, CDR1 is KGHSH, CDR2 LQKENI. CDR3 length: 15 residues. CDR3 amino acids: CASSPGQGHSYEQYF. CDR3 bases: TGTGCCAGCTCCCCCGGACAGGGGCACTCCTACGAGCAGTACTTC.

The rearrangement uses TRBV7-2 and TRBJ1-6; D not resolved. The length of the CDR3 is 15 residues. V was clipped by 2 bases and J by 0 bases, with 5 bases between them. Germline lookup yields CDR1 SGHTA and CDR2 FQGNSA. The CDR3 loop reads CASSLTSSYNSPLHF. The DNA of the CDR3 is TGTGCCAGCAGCTTAACCAGCTCCTATAATTCACCCCTCCACTTT.

J is TRBJ2-1 and V is TRBV2; 8 bases are a match to TRBD2. V lost 3 bases to trimming and J lost 3 bases; unmatched junction nucleotides: 7. Germline-derived CDR1 and CDR2 are SNHLY and FYNNEI. CDR3 size: 16 residues. The CDR3 DNA reads as TGTGCCAGCAGTGATTCGGGGGGGGCATACTACAATGAGCAGTTCTTC. The encoded protein is CASSDSGGAYYNEQFF.

Here the CDR3 DNA reads TGTGCCAGCTCAGACTCGCGGTCGGGTGAGCAGTTCTTC. This encodes CASSDSRSGEQFF. V and J are TRBV18 and TRBJ2-1; D gene ambiguous. Trimming pared 5 bases from V and 9 bases from J, leaving 14 bases between. This CDR3 is 13 amino acids long. Looked up from germline, CDR1 is KGHSH and CDR2 is LQKENI.

The CDR3 DNA is TGTGCCAGCTCACAGAACAGTCCGGGGGGTGGTAATTCACCCCTCCACTTT. This sequence encodes CASSQNSPGGGNSPLHF. This chain joins TRBV18 and TRBJ1-6; a possible D gene is TRBD1 (5 bases). V gave up 4 bases and J gave up 6 bases, with 19 bases separating them. The CDR3 totals 17 residues. Per germline, CDR1 KGHSH and CDR2 LQKENI.

This rearrangement joins TRBV6-5 to TRBJ2-7, with 7 nucleotides matching TRBD1. Germline CDR1 is MNHEY and CDR2 is SVGAGI. This CDR3 region has 14 residues. V dropped 7 bases and J dropped 0; count of bases not matched to a gene: 6. The CDR3 loop is CASKPGQSSYEQYF. CDR3 nucleotides: TGTGCCAGCAAACCGGGACAGTCCTCCTACGAGCAGTACTTC.

The genes are TRBV6-1 and TRBJ1-2; tentatively, D is TRBD1 (6 bases). The V gene's germline CDR1 is MNHNS and CDR2 SASEGT. Trimming cost V 4 bases and J 8 bases, with 23 bases left between them. This CDR3 spans 16 amino acids. In nucleotides, the CDR3 is TGTGCCAGCAGTGGAGTTCCTTGGGCAGGGGCTCTCGGCTACACCTTC. Translation: CASSGVPWAGALGYTF.

The table lists this clone with a few counts. The chain recombines TRBV7-9 with TRBJ1-6, with D uncertain. This CDR3 has 15 residues. The germline V and J ends were trimmed by 4 bases and 4 bases, with 11 bases remaining between them. Germline assignment: CDR1 SEHNR and CDR2 FQNEAQ (reference sequence). The CDR3 sequence is CASSSNQPYNSPLHF. The CDR3 DNA sequence: TGTGCCAGCAGCTCAAACCAGCCTTATAATTCACCCCTCCACTTT.

This clone was seen just once. The CDR3 sequence: CASSLGTYTGELFF. The DNA for the CDR3 is TGTGCCAGCAGCTTGGGCACGTACACCGGGGAGCTGTTTTTT. The rearrangement links TRBV5-6 to TRBJ2-2; no definite D call. The CDR3 is 14 amino acids. The germline CDR1 and CDR2 sequences are SGHDT and YYEEEE. With 0 bases removed from V and 3 bases from J, the gap between germline ends came to 6 bases.

This clone was seen only a few times. This chain links TRBV28 with TRBJ2-7; D is undetermined. This CDR3 contains 14 residues. Germline V gives CDR1 MDHEN, CDR2 SYDVKM. V was cut by 2 bases and J by 2 bases, with 10 bases left in between. The CDR3 loop is CASSLTGRPYEQYF. In DNA, the CDR3 is TGTGCCAGCAGTTTAACTGGGCGCCCCTACGAGCAGTACTTC.

V and J are TRBV7-6 and TRBJ2-5, with 7 bases lining up with TRBD2. V shed 8 bases and J 1 base; nucleotides not matched to a gene: 10. Germline V gene data show CDR1 as SGHVS and CDR2 as FNYEAQ. CDR3 size: 15 residues. CDR3 protein: CASGLGAGGQETQYF. The CDR3 bases are TGTGCCAGCGGACTAGGGGCGGGTGGCCAAGAGACCCAGTACTTC.